This is a list of T cell receptor beta chains from one sample in a study of cytomegalovirus exposure and HLA in healthy donors. Sequencing used immunoSEQ multiplex PCR; TCRdb keeps in-frame clones, though not all of them. This sample yields around 200,000 clones, of which 80% to 85% are seen a single time; roughly 0.8% belongs to the top ten. The sequencing sample was made of PBMCs. These receptor sequences come from a woman aged 18 to 35 in good health and CMV-seronegative. CDR3s include the opening cysteine and the closing phenylalanine or tryptophan. Each record gives: V gene, clone size, J gene, D gene, CDR3 DNA, CDR3 protein. D genes are given only for firm matches. The listing skips clone size in some rows; elsewhere it reads once, few, many or a size class.

v_gene: TRBV7-9; abundance: .; j_gene: TRBJ2-2; d_gene: .; CDR3nt: TGTGCCAGCAGCTTAGATCGACCGGGAAGGTGGACCGGGGAGCTGTTTTTT; CDR3aa: CASSLDRPGRWTGELFF
v_gene: TRBV28; abundance: .; j_gene: TRBJ2-7; d_gene: .; CDR3nt: TGTGCCAGCAGTCCCGAACCCAAATTGTCACTAAGCTACGAGCAGTACTTC; CDR3aa: CASSPEPKLSLSYEQYF
v_gene: TRBV10-3; abundance: .; j_gene: TRBJ2-3; d_gene: TRBD1; CDR3nt: TGTGCCATCACGACGGGACAGGGGATCACAGATACGCAGTATTTT; CDR3aa: CAITTGQGITDTQYF
v_gene: TRBV18; abundance: .; j_gene: TRBJ2-7; d_gene: TRBD2; CDR3nt: TGTGCCAGCTCACCGGGACTAGGGGACGAGCAGTACTTC; CDR3aa: CASSPGLGDEQYF
v_gene: TRBV5-8; abundance: .; j_gene: TRBJ2-3; d_gene: .; CDR3nt: TGTGCCAGCAGCTTGGTAGTGATCTTAGCGCCAGATACGCAGTATTTT; CDR3aa: CASSLVVILAPDTQYF
v_gene: TRBV2; abundance: .; j_gene: TRBJ2-1; d_gene: .; CDR3nt: TGTGCCAGCAGTGGGGCAAATTACAATGAGCAGTTCTTC; CDR3aa: CASSGANYNEQFF
v_gene: TRBV19; abundance: .; j_gene: TRBJ1-5; d_gene: .; CDR3nt: TGTGCCAGTACCGCACAGGTCAATCTCGGTCAGCCCCAGCATTTT; CDR3aa: CASTAQVNLGQPQHF
v_gene: TRBV6-5; abundance: few; j_gene: TRBJ1-4; d_gene: TRBD1; CDR3nt: TGTGCCAGCCGGTTAGGGACAGAGAGTGAAAAACTGTTTTTT; CDR3aa: CASRLGTESEKLFF
v_gene: TRBV14; abundance: .; j_gene: TRBJ2-7; d_gene: .; CDR3nt: TGTGCCAGCAGCCAAGGCGACAGGACCTACGAGCAGTACTTC; CDR3aa: CASSQGDRTYEQYF
v_gene: TRBV7-6; abundance: .; j_gene: TRBJ2-5; d_gene: .; CDR3nt: TGTGCCAGCAGCCCCCTTGGCATTGAAGGGGGGACCCAGTACTTC; CDR3aa: CASSPLGIEGGTQYF
v_gene: TRBV6-5; abundance: .; j_gene: TRBJ1-6; d_gene: .; CDR3nt: TGTGCCAGCAGTTACTCCACAGGACCTTTGCTATCCCTCCACTTT; CDR3aa: CASSYSTGPLLSLHF
v_gene: TRBV6-5; abundance: .; j_gene: TRBJ1-5; d_gene: TRBD1; CDR3nt: TGTGCCAGCAGTTCCAGGGGGCGCGGTACCAATCAGCCCCAGCATTTT; CDR3aa: CASSSRGRGTNQPQHF
v_gene: TRBV7-6; abundance: .; j_gene: TRBJ2-5; d_gene: TRBD2; CDR3nt: TGTGCCAGCAGCTTTAGCGGGGGGGAAAGAGAGACCCAGTACTTC; CDR3aa: CASSFSGGERETQYF
v_gene: TRBV19; abundance: .; j_gene: TRBJ1-5; d_gene: .; CDR3nt: TGTGCCAGTAGTATCCTGCCCGGGGGGAATCAGCCCCAGCATTTT; CDR3aa: CASSILPGGNQPQHF
v_gene: TRBV6-5; abundance: .; j_gene: TRBJ1-5; d_gene: .; CDR3nt: TGTGCCAGCAGACACCAGGGTAACCGGGCTCAGCCCCAGCATTTT; CDR3aa: CASRHQGNRAQPQHF
v_gene: TRBV13; abundance: few; j_gene: TRBJ2-7; d_gene: TRBD2; CDR3nt: TGTGCCAGCAGCTTAACTAGCGGCGAGGATTTGGAAGAGCAGTACTTC; CDR3aa: CASSLTSGEDLEEQYF
v_gene: TRBV27; abundance: .; j_gene: TRBJ1-2; d_gene: .; CDR3nt: TGTGCCAGCAGTATGACTCCCACCTATGGCTACACCTTC; CDR3aa: CASSMTPTYGYTF
v_gene: TRBV10-2; abundance: .; j_gene: TRBJ2-3; d_gene: .; CDR3nt: .; CDR3aa: CASSTSGLEILDTQYF
v_gene: TRBV15; abundance: .; j_gene: TRBJ1-3; d_gene: .; CDR3nt: TGTGCCACCAGCAGAGCCGGGGGGCTGAGAGGAAACACCATATATTTT; CDR3aa: CATSRAGGLRGNTIYF
v_gene: TRBV27; abundance: .; j_gene: TRBJ2-1; d_gene: TRBD2; CDR3nt: TGTGCCAGCAGCCTAAAGGTTTCTAGCGGGAGGGGGGTGCAGTTCTTC; CDR3aa: CASSLKVSSGRGVQFF
v_gene: TRBV30; abundance: .; j_gene: TRBJ2-1; d_gene: TRBD2; CDR3nt: TGTGCCTGGAGCCCGGGACTAGCGGGAGCGGTTGAGCAGTTCTTC; CDR3aa: CAWSPGLAGAVEQFF
v_gene: TRBV18; abundance: .; j_gene: TRBJ1-1; d_gene: .; CDR3nt: TGTGCCAGCTCACCCACGGTTTCAGGGAGGACTGAAGCTTTCTTT; CDR3aa: CASSPTVSGRTEAFF
v_gene: TRBV2; abundance: .; j_gene: TRBJ2-5; d_gene: .; CDR3nt: TGTGCCAGCAGTCGAGAGGGATTGACAACACAAGAGACCCAGTACTTC; CDR3aa: CASSREGLTTQETQYF
v_gene: TRBV27; abundance: .; j_gene: TRBJ2-7; d_gene: TRBD1; CDR3nt: TGTGCCAGCAGTTTCGGACAGGGTGGCGAGCAGTACTTC; CDR3aa: CASSFGQGGEQYF
v_gene: TRBV5-1; abundance: .; j_gene: TRBJ2-3; d_gene: TRBD1; CDR3nt: TGCGCCAGCAGATGGGACAGGGGGGCAGATACGCAGTATTTT; CDR3aa: CASRWDRGADTQYF
v_gene: TRBV7-8; abundance: .; j_gene: TRBJ1-1; d_gene: .; CDR3nt: TGTGCCAGCACCCCAGATTGGAGAGCTTTCTTT; CDR3aa: CASTPDWRAFF
v_gene: TRBV4-1; abundance: .; j_gene: TRBJ1-3; d_gene: .; CDR3nt: TGCGCCAGCAGCCAAGAGGCCTCTGGAAACACCATATATTTT; CDR3aa: CASSQEASGNTIYF
v_gene: TRBV4-2; abundance: .; j_gene: TRBJ2-1; d_gene: TRBD2; CDR3nt: TGTGCCAGCAGCCAAGAGGCGGCGGGAGGGCCCGTCAATGAGCAGTTCTTC; CDR3aa: CASSQEAAGGPVNEQFF
v_gene: TRBV5-1; abundance: once; j_gene: TRBJ1-1; d_gene: .; CDR3nt: TGCGCCAGCAGCTTGGCGCAGGGTGGGACTGAAGCTTTCTTT; CDR3aa: CASSLAQGGTEAFF
v_gene: TRBV30; abundance: .; j_gene: TRBJ2-7; d_gene: TRBD2; CDR3nt: TGCGCCTTGGGACTAGCGGGAATTGAGCAGTACTTC; CDR3aa: CALGLAGIEQYF
v_gene: TRBV7-2; abundance: .; j_gene: TRBJ2-3; d_gene: .; CDR3nt: TGTGCCAGCAGGAGGCCCCCCACAGATACGCAGTATTTT; CDR3aa: CASRRPPTDTQYF
v_gene: TRBV29-1; abundance: once; j_gene: TRBJ2-7; d_gene: TRBD1; CDR3nt: TGCAGCGTGGCCGGACAGGAGCTCTCCTACGAGCAGTACTTC; CDR3aa: CSVAGQELSYEQYF
v_gene: TRBV25-1; abundance: .; j_gene: TRBJ2-1; d_gene: .; CDR3nt: TGTGCCAGCAGTCGTCAGGGGATTAGGAATGAGCAGTTCTTC; CDR3aa: CASSRQGIRNEQFF
v_gene: TRBV6-5; abundance: .; j_gene: TRBJ2-3; d_gene: .; CDR3nt: TGTGCCAGCAGTCCCCGCGTTCGTTTCACAGATACGCAGTATTTT; CDR3aa: CASSPRVRFTDTQYF
v_gene: TRBV7-9; abundance: .; j_gene: TRBJ2-7; d_gene: .; CDR3nt: TGTGCCAGCAGCTCAGGGGCAGGGACGGCCTACGAGCAGTACTTC; CDR3aa: CASSSGAGTAYEQYF
v_gene: TRBV7-9; abundance: .; j_gene: TRBJ2-7; d_gene: .; CDR3nt: TGTGCCAGCAGCCGTGGCAACTACGGCGAGCAGTACTTC; CDR3aa: CASSRGNYGEQYF
v_gene: TRBV29-1; abundance: .; j_gene: TRBJ2-7; d_gene: .; CDR3nt: TGCAGCGGAGGTACGGATACCCCCTACGAGCAGTACTTC; CDR3aa: CSGGTDTPYEQYF
v_gene: TRBV2; abundance: .; j_gene: TRBJ1-5; d_gene: .; CDR3nt: TGTGCCAGCAGTTTAGACAGTCTTAGCAATCAGCCCCAGCATTTT; CDR3aa: CASSLDSLSNQPQHF
v_gene: TRBV6-6; abundance: .; j_gene: TRBJ2-7; d_gene: .; CDR3nt: TGTGCCAGCAGCCCCTGGGGGGATATAGTTGGAGAGCAGTACTTC; CDR3aa: CASSPWGDIVGEQYF
v_gene: TRBV7-6; abundance: .; j_gene: TRBJ2-5; d_gene: TRBD2; CDR3nt: TGTGCCAGCAGCTTAGATCCAGCGGGGGGAAGAGAGACCCAGTACTTC; CDR3aa: CASSLDPAGGRETQYF
v_gene: TRBV27; abundance: .; j_gene: TRBJ2-7; d_gene: .; CDR3nt: TGTGCCAGCAGTGGACACCACGAGCAGTACTTC; CDR3aa: CASSGHHEQYF
v_gene: TRBV2; abundance: .; j_gene: TRBJ1-1; d_gene: .; CDR3nt: TGTGCCAGCAGTGATCGGGGGAGGGGGACTGAAGCTTTCTTT; CDR3aa: CASSDRGRGTEAFF
v_gene: TRBV5-6; abundance: .; j_gene: TRBJ2-7; d_gene: .; CDR3nt: TGTGCCAGCAGCTTGGAGCCCGGGTTAACCTACGAGCAGTACTTC; CDR3aa: CASSLEPGLTYEQYF
v_gene: TRBV5-4; abundance: .; j_gene: TRBJ2-1; d_gene: TRBD2; CDR3nt: TGTGCCAGCAGCTTGGGCGGGAGGGGTGGCAATGAGCAGTTCTTC; CDR3aa: CASSLGGRGGNEQFF
v_gene: TRBV7-9; abundance: .; j_gene: TRBJ2-1; d_gene: .; CDR3nt: TGTGCCAGCAGCGTGAGTAGTGAAGAGCAGTTCTTC; CDR3aa: CASSVSSEEQFF
v_gene: TRBV6-7; abundance: .; j_gene: TRBJ2-3; d_gene: TRBD1; CDR3nt: TGTGCCAGCCCGGGACAGGGAAGCACAGATACGCAGTATTTT; CDR3aa: CASPGQGSTDTQYF
v_gene: TRBV6-4; abundance: .; j_gene: TRBJ2-3; d_gene: .; CDR3nt: TGTGCCAGCAGCCCGCAGGGTATTAACTCAGATACGCAGTATTTT; CDR3aa: CASSPQGINSDTQYF
v_gene: TRBV18; abundance: .; j_gene: TRBJ2-5; d_gene: TRBD1; CDR3nt: TGTGCCAGCTCACCCTCGGGACAGGGCCGGGAGACCCAGTACTTC; CDR3aa: CASSPSGQGRETQYF
v_gene: TRBV5-6; abundance: .; j_gene: TRBJ2-5; d_gene: .; CDR3nt: TGTGCCAGCAGCTTGGGAGGAGCAGAGACCCAGTACTTC; CDR3aa: CASSLGGAETQYF
v_gene: TRBV29-1; abundance: .; j_gene: TRBJ2-1; d_gene: .; CDR3nt: TGCAGCGGGGTGGGCGGGGCCGACAATGAGCAGTTCTTC; CDR3aa: CSGVGGADNEQFF
v_gene: TRBV9; abundance: once; j_gene: TRBJ2-1; d_gene: TRBD2; CDR3nt: TGTGCCAGCAGCGTAGGACTAGCGGCCAACAATGAGCAGTTCTTC; CDR3aa: CASSVGLAANNEQFF
v_gene: TRBV4-1; abundance: few; j_gene: TRBJ2-1; d_gene: TRBD1; CDR3nt: TGCGCCAGCAGCCAGGAACCGGGACAGGGGTGGAATGAGCAGTTCTTC; CDR3aa: CASSQEPGQGWNEQFF
v_gene: TRBV6-5; abundance: .; j_gene: TRBJ1-6; d_gene: TRBD1; CDR3nt: TGTGCCAGCAGTCTTGACAGGGGCTCACCCCTCCACTTT; CDR3aa: CASSLDRGSPLHF
v_gene: TRBV5-4; abundance: .; j_gene: TRBJ1-1; d_gene: TRBD1; CDR3nt: TGTGCCAGCAGCTTTTCTGCAACTTCGACAGGGGTCGGTTCTGAAGCTTTCTTT; CDR3aa: CASSFSATSTGVGSEAFF
v_gene: TRBV5-1; abundance: .; j_gene: TRBJ2-3; d_gene: .; CDR3nt: TGCGCCAGCAGCTTGGCTTGGCTGGGCACGGATACGCAGTATTTT; CDR3aa: CASSLAWLGTDTQYF